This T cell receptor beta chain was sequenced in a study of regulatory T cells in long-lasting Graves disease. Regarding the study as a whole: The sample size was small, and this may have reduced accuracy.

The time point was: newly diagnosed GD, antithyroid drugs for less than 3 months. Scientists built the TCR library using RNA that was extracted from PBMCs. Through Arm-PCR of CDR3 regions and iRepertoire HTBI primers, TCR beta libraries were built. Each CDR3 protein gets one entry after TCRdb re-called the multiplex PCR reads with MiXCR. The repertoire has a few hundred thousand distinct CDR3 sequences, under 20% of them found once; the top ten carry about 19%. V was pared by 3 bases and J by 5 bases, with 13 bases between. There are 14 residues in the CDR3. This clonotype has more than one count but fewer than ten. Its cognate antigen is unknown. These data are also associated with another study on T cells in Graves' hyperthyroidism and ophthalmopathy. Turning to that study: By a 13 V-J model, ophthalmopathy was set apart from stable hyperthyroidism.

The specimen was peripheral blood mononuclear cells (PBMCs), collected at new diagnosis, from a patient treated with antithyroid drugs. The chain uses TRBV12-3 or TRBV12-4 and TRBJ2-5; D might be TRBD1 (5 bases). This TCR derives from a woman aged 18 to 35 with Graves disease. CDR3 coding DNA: TGTGCCAGCAGTTTTCTTCCGACAGCGGAGACCCAGTACTTC. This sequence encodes CASSFLPTAETQYF.